A selection of T cell receptor beta chains follows, all from one sample in a study of blood T cell repertoires in COVID-19. The protocol was immunoSEQ multiplex PCR, while the TCRdb copy is restricted to in-frame clones and leaves out a portion. The sample carries 150,000 to 200,000 clones, around 86% recorded once. The sample was peripheral blood. The source is a man between 65 and 85 years old with acute or convalescent COVID-19. CDR3s include the opening cysteine and the closing phenylalanine or tryptophan. The D gene is left open where the match is weak. Part of the rows lack a size; the others show once, few, many or a class for expanded clones.

D gene	J gene	V gene	clone size	CDR3 DNA	CDR3 protein
NA	TRBJ2-7	TRBV7-6	NA	TGTGCCAGCAGCTTAGTTACCGGGGACTACGAGCAGTACTTC	CASSLVTGDYEQYF
TRBD2	TRBJ2-1	TRBV2	NA	TGTGCCAGCAAGGAGATTGGGACTAGCGAGTTCTTC	CASKEIGTSEFF
TRBD1	TRBJ2-2	TRBV15	once	TGTGCCACCCGGCAGGGGGCTGGCGGGGAGCTGTTTTTT	CATRQGAGGELFF
TRBD1	TRBJ1-2	TRBV4-3	NA	TGCGCCAGCAGCCAAGGCGGGACAGGGAATGGCTACACCTTC	CASSQGGTGNGYTF
NA	TRBJ2-7	TRBV12-5	once	TGTGCTAGTGGTTTGCCACGGGGCGGGGCCAGCTCCTACGAGCAGTACTTC	CASGLPRGGASSYEQYF
NA	TRBJ1-2	TRBV3-1/TRBV3-2	NA	TGTGCCAGCAGTTGGGGGGGTAGGGGCTACACCTTC	CASSWGGRGYTF
NA	TRBJ2-1	TRBV7-2	NA	TGTGCCAGCAGCGTATACAATGAGCAGTTCTTC	CASSVYNEQFF
TRBD1	TRBJ1-2	TRBV5-1	NA	TGCGCCAGCAGCTCACAGGGACAGGGGGCTGGCTACACCTTC	CASSSQGQGAGYTF
NA	TRBJ2-7	TRBV5-8	NA	TGTGCCAGCAGCTTGCTGGGGGCCTATGAGCAGTACTTC	CASSLLGAYEQYF
NA	TRBJ1-5	TRBV5-1	NA	TGCGCCAGCAGCTCACAGGGTAACGGTCAGCCCCAGCATTTT	CASSSQGNGQPQHF
NA	TRBJ1-3	TRBV7-3	NA	TGTGCCAGCTCCTTCGGGGGGTCTGGAAACACCATATATTTT	CASSFGGSGNTIYF
NA	TRBJ2-3	TRBV9	few	TGTGCCAGCAGCGTAGGGCAGGGGAGCACAGATACGCAGTATTTT	CASSVGQGSTDTQYF
NA	TRBJ1-1	TRBV12-3/TRBV12-4	NA	TGTGCCAGCAGTCTACGGGTGGCAGCTGAAGCTTTCTTT	CASSLRVAAEAFF
NA	TRBJ1-2	TRBV29-1	NA	TGCAGCGTTGAAGATCTGACAGGAGTTGTCTATGGCTACACCTTC	CSVEDLTGVVYGYTF
NA	TRBJ2-7	TRBV9	NA	TGTGCCAGCAGCGTAGGGCACGGGAGCCAACTTAAAGACGAGCAGTACTTC	CASSVGHGSQLKDEQYF
TRBD1	TRBJ1-5	TRBV11-3	NA	TGTGCCAGCAGCTTAGCCCGGGACAGGGTATTCAATCAGCCCCAGCATTTT	CASSLARDRVFNQPQHF
NA	TRBJ1-5	TRBV12-5	NA	TGTGCTAGTGGTCCGACCTCAGGGGAGGGTCAGCCCCAGCATTTT	CASGPTSGEGQPQHF
TRBD1	TRBJ1-1	TRBV9	NA	TGTGCCAGCAATTCCGGGACAGGGTATCCTGAAGCTTTCTTT	CASNSGTGYPEAFF
NA	TRBJ1-1	TRBV3-1/TRBV3-2	NA	TGTGCCAGCAGCCCCAGGGCCGCAAGGGAAGCTTTCTTT	CASSPRAAREAFF
NA	TRBJ2-7	TRBV6-5	NA	TGTGCCAGCAGTATATCTGGACAGTGGGGGTACGAGCAGTACTTC	CASSISGQWGYEQYF
NA	TRBJ2-5	TRBV7-3	NA	TGTGCCAGCAGCTTTACCGGATCTACGGGAGAGACCCAGTACTTC	CASSFTGSTGETQYF
TRBD1	TRBJ1-2	TRBV2	few	TGTGCCAGCAGTGTTAGACAGGGAGGAGGAGGCTACACCTTC	CASSVRQGGGGYTF
TRBD1	TRBJ1-3	TRBV9	NA	TGTGCCAGCAGCGAGGGACAGGGGGTCGGAAACACCATATATTTT	CASSEGQGVGNTIYF
NA	TRBJ1-6	TRBV28	once	TGTGCCAGCAGTCAGCCGGAGGAGGGCTCCTATAATTCACCCCTCCACTTT	CASSQPEEGSYNSPLHF
TRBD1	TRBJ1-2	TRBV5-1	few	TGCGCCAGCAGCTACACAACAGGGGCGGATGGCTACACCTTC	CASSYTTGADGYTF
NA	TRBJ1-1	TRBV30	NA	TGTGCCTGGAGTATCTCGGTAACTGAAGCTTTCTTT	CAWSISVTEAFF
TRBD1	TRBJ2-2	TRBV23-1	NA	TGCGCCAGCAGTCAAATACCATGGGACAGCCCTGCGAACACCGGGGAGCTGTTTTTT	CASSQIPWDSPANTGELFF
TRBD1	TRBJ2-7	TRBV20-1	once	TGCAGTGCTAGTAACAGGGGAGTGGATTTAGACGAGCAGTACTTC	CSASNRGVDLDEQYF
NA	TRBJ1-6	TRBV7-9	NA	TGTGCCAGCAGCTTAGACGGGGGGTATTCACCCCTCCACTTT	CASSLDGGYSPLHF
TRBD1	TRBJ2-7	TRBV19	NA	TGTGCCAGTAGTATCGGACAGGGACGCTCCTACGAGCAGTACTTC	CASSIGQGRSYEQYF
NA	TRBJ1-4	TRBV7-2	NA	TGTGCCAGCAGCGCCCAGGGTACCCCTAATGAAAAACTGTTTTTT	CASSAQGTPNEKLFF
TRBD1	TRBJ2-1	TRBV15	NA	TGTGCCACCAGCAGAGGAGGCGGACAGGGGGCAAATGAGCAGTTCTTC	CATSRGGGQGANEQFF
TRBD1	TRBJ2-5	TRBV19	NA	TGTGCCAGTAGAGGGACAGGGGCTCGGGAGACCCAGTACTTC	CASRGTGARETQYF
NA	TRBJ1-2	TRBV19	NA	TGTGCCAGTAGTAGACACACGAACGGCTACACCTTC	CASSRHTNGYTF
NA	TRBJ2-5	TRBV5-6	NA	TGTGCCAGCAGCCGGGACACCCAAGAGACCCAGTACTTC	CASSRDTQETQYF
NA	TRBJ2-5	TRBV5-1	NA	TGCGCCAGCAGCCTAGCCCAAGAGACCCAGTACTTC	CASSLAQETQYF
TRBD2	TRBJ2-3	TRBV5-1	NA	TGCGCCAGCAGCTTTTGGACTAGCGGGGTGGCAAATACGCAGTATTTT	CASSFWTSGVANTQYF
TRBD1	TRBJ1-1	TRBV28	few	TGTGCCAGCAGTGCCCCAGGGGGCGCGGGAACTGAAGCTTTCTTT	CASSAPGGAGTEAFF
NA	TRBJ2-5	TRBV7-2	NA	TGTGCCAGCAGCTTAGCCCGCGGTCGGTACCAAGAGACCCAGTACTTC	CASSLARGRYQETQYF
TRBD1	TRBJ2-3	TRBV9	few	TGTGCCAGCAGCGGGGGACAGGGGGTCGCAGATACGCAGTATTTT	CASSGGQGVADTQYF
TRBD1	TRBJ1-1	TRBV18	NA	TGTGCCAGCTCACCAGTGACCGTAGCGGGACAGGAAGCTTTCTTT	CASSPVTVAGQEAFF
NA	TRBJ2-7	TRBV6-5	NA	TGTGCCAGCGGGAGATTCTACGAGCAGTACTTC	CASGRFYEQYF
TRBD2	TRBJ2-5	TRBV3-1/TRBV3-2	NA	TGTGCCAGCAGCCTTAGACTAGCGAAAGAGACCCAGTACTTC	CASSLRLAKETQYF
TRBD1	TRBJ2-3	TRBV5-1	NA	TGCGCCAGCAGCCATGGACAGGCCCCAGATACGCAGTATTTT	CASSHGQAPDTQYF
NA	TRBJ2-3	TRBV1	NA	TGCACCAGCAGCCCCCTTGGCGGGGGGCGATCACACACAGATACGCAGTATTTT	CTSSPLGGGRSHTDTQYF
NA	TRBJ1-4	TRBV28	once	TGTGCCAGCAGGCCCCTATCGAATGAAAAAAGACTGTTTTTT	CASRPLSNEKRLFF
NA	TRBJ2-2	TRBV28	NA	TGTGCCAGCACCCTAGGAGGGACCAACGTCGGGGAGCTGTTTTTT	CASTLGGTNVGELFF
TRBD1	TRBJ1-5	TRBV10-2	NA	TGCGCCAGCAGTTATGGGACAGGGGGCGGTCAGCCCCAGCATTTT	CASSYGTGGGQPQHF
NA	TRBJ1-4	TRBV6-5	once	TGTGCCAGTGGGAGGGTTATTTATGAAAAACTGTTTTTT	CASGRVIYEKLFF
TRBD1	TRBJ2-5	TRBV2	once	TGTGCCAGCAGAGCGATACAGGGGCCAGAGACCCAGTACTTC	CASRAIQGPETQYF
NA	TRBJ2-2	TRBV28	NA	TGTGCCAGCAGTTTTTCGACACTTAACACCGGGGAGCTGTTTTTT	CASSFSTLNTGELFF
NA	TRBJ2-3	TRBV4-3	NA	TGCGCCAGCAGCCAAGGTCGTCAGGCAGATACGCAGTATTTT	CASSQGRQADTQYF
TRBD1	TRBJ1-5	TRBV5-1	once	TGCGCCAGCAGCTTGTGGGGGACAGGGGATCAGCCCCAGCATTTT	CASSLWGTGDQPQHF
TRBD1	TRBJ2-7	TRBV11-2	NA	TGTGCCAGCAGCTTAAGCAGGGGGCGAGAGCAGTACTTC	CASSLSRGREQYF
TRBD2	TRBJ2-1	TRBV5-5	NA	TGTGCCAGCACCCATGGCCGGGGGGATGAGCAGTTCTTC	CASTHGRGDEQFF
NA	TRBJ2-1	TRBV7-8	once	TGTGCCAGCAGCTTAGATCAGGGGGGATACAATGAGCAGTTCTTC	CASSLDQGGYNEQFF
TRBD1	TRBJ2-7	TRBV11-2	NA	TGTGCCAGCAACGAGGGGGCAAACTACGAGCAGTACTTC	CASNEGANYEQYF
NA	TRBJ1-3	TRBV9	NA	TGTGCCAGCAGCCCCCAGGGTGGTGGAAACACCATATATTTT	CASSPQGGGNTIYF
NA	TRBJ1-3	TRBV10-2	NA	TGCGCCAGCAGTGAGGTTGGGGGCTCCTCTGGAAACACCATATATTTT	CASSEVGGSSGNTIYF
NA	TRBJ2-6	TRBV27	NA	TGTGCCAGCAGCCACTCTGGGGCCAACGTCCTGACTTTC	CASSHSGANVLTF